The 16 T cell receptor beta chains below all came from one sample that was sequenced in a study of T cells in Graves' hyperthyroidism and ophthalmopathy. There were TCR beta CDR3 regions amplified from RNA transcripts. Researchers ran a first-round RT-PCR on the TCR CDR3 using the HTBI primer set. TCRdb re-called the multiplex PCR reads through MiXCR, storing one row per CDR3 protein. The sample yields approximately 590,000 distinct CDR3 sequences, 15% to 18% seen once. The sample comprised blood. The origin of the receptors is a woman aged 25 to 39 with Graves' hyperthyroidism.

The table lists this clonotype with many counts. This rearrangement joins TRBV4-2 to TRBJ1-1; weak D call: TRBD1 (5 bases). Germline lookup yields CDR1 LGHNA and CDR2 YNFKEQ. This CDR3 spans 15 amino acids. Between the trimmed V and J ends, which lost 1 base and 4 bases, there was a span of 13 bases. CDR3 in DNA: TGTGCCAGCAGCCAAGTTGGTCAGGGAGTCACTGAAGCTTTCTTT. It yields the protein CASSQVGQGVTEAFF.

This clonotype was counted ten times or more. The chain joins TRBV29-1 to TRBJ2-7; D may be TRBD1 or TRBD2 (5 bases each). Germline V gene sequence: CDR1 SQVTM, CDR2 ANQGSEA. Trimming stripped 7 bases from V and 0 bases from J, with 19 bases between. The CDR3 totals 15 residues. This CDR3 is CSAEGDSHSSYEQYF. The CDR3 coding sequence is TGCAGCGCCGAGGGAGACAGTCATAGCTCCTACGAGCAGTACTTC.

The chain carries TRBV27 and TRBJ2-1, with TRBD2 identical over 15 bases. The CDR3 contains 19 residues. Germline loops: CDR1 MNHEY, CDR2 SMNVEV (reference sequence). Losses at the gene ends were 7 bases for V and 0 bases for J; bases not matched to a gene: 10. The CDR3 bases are TGTGCCAGCATCCGGACTAGCGGGAGGGCCGGGAGCTCCTACAATGAGCAGTTCTTC. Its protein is CASIRTSGRAGSSYNEQFF.

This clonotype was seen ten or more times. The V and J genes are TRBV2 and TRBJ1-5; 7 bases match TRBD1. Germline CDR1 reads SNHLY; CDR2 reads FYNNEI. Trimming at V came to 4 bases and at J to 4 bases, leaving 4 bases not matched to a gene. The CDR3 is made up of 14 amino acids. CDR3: CASSANRGNQPQHF. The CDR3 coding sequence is TGTGCCAGCAGTGCGAACAGGGGAAATCAGCCCCAGCATTTT.

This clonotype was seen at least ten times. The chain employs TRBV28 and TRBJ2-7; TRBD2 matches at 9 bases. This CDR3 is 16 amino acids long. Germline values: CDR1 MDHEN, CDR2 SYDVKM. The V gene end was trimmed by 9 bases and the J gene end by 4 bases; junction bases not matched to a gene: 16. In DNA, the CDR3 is TGTGCCAGTCCCCCCGGCGGGCTAGCGGGGTCTTACGAGCAGTACTTC. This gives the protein CASPPGGLAGSYEQYF.

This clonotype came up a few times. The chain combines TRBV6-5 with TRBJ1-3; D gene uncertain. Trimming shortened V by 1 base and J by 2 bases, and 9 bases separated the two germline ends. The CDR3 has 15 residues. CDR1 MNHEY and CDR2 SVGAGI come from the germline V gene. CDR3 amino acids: CASSYFAGTGNTIYF. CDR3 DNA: TGTGCCAGCAGTTACTTCGCTGGTACTGGAAACACCATATATTTT.

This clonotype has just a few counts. CDR3 sequence: CASSLLGLAGQEGELFF. The CDR3 nucleotides read TGCGCCAGCAGCTTGCTGGGACTAGCGGGCCAAGAGGGGGAGCTGTTTTTT. This chain links TRBV5-1 with TRBJ2-2, with TRBD2 matching 12 bases. Germline values: CDR1 SGHRS, CDR2 YFSETQ. The junction had 9 bases not matched to a gene; V was cut back by 1 base and J by 8 bases. This CDR3 has 17 amino acids.

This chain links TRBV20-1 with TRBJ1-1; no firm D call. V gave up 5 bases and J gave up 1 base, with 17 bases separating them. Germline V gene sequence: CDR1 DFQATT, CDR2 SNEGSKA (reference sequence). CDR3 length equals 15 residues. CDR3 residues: CSALRARVGNTEAFF. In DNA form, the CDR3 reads TGCAGTGCTTTAAGAGCGAGGGTTGGGAACACTGAAGCTTTCTTT.

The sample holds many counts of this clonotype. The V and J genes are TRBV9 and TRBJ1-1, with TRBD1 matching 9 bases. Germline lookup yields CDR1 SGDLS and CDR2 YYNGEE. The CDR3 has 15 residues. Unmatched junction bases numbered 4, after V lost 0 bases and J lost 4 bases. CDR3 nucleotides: TGTGCCAGCAGCGTAGGGGACAGGGTTTCCACTGAAGCTTTCTTT. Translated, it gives CASSVGDRVSTEAFF.

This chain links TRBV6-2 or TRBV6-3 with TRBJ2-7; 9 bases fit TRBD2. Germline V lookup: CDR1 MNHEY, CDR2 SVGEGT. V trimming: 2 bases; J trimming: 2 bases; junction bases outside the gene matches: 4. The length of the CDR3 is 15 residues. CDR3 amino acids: CASSYSRGRAYEQYF. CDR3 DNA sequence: TGTGCCAGCAGTTACAGTCGCGGGAGGGCCTACGAGCAGTACTTC.

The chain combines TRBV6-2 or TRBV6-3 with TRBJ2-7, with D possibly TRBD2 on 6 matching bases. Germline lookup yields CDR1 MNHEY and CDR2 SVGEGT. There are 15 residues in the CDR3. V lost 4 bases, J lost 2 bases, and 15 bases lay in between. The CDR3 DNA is TGTGCCAGCAGTTCCGGGACTCGCTTTACCTACGAGCAGTACTTC. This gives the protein CASSSGTRFTYEQYF.

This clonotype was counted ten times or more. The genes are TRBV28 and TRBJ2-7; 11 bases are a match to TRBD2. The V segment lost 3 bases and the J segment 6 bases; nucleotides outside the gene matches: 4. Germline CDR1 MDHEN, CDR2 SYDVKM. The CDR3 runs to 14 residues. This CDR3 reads CASSFLAGGGEQYF. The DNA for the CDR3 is TGTGCCAGCAGTTTCTTAGCGGGAGGGGGCGAGCAGTACTTC.

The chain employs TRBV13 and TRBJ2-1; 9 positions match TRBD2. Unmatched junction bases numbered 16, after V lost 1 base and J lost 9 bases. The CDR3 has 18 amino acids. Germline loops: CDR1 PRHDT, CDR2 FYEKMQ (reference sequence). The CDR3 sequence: CASSLVRTSEKALREQFF. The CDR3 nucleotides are TGTGCCAGCAGCTTAGTTCGGACTAGCGAGAAGGCGCTGCGTGAGCAGTTCTTC.

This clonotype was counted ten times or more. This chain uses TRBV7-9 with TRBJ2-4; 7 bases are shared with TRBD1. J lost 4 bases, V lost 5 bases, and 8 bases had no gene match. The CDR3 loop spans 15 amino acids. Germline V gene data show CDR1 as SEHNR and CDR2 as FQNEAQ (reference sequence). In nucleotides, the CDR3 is TGTGCCAGCAGCCTCGATTTGGGACAGAAAAACATTCAGTACTTC. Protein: CASSLDLGQKNIQYF.

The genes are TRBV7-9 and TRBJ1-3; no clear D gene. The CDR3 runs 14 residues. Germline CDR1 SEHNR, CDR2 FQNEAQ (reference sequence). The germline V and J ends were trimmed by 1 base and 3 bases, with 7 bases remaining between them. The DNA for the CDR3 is TGTGCCAGCAGCTTAGGACATGATGGAAACACCATATATTTT. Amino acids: CASSLGHDGNTIYF.

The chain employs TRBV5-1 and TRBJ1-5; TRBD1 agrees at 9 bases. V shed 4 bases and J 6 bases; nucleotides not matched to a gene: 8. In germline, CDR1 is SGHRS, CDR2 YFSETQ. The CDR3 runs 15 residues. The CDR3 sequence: CASSPGTGRIQPQHF. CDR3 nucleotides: TGCGCCAGCAGCCCGGGGACAGGGAGAATTCAGCCCCAGCATTTT.